The TCR beta chain described here comes from a study of cytomegalovirus exposure and HLA in healthy donors. Study-level results: Sequencing depth across donors, presence/absence analyses assumed, was roughly uniform. Cytomegalovirus association was assigned to over 150 TCR beta chains.

Primers included in the PCR were 60 Vbeta and 13 Jbeta primers. Profiled with immunoSEQ multiplex PCR; TCRdb holds only in-frame clones, not every one. The sample contains 65,000 to 95,000 clones, roughly 79% of which appear only once. Trimming left V 4 bases short and J 1 base short, with 17 bases between. The CDR3 has 17 residues. In germline, CDR1 is LNHNV, CDR2 YYDKDF (reference sequence). Concerning this clone: No antigen is known for it.

Sequenced input: PBMCs. The rearrangement links TRBV15 to TRBJ1-5; D gene uncertain. This receptor was obtained from a male donor in good health and CMV-seropositive. The CDR3 DNA sequence: TGTGCCACCAGCACCCTTGGCGGGGTGCTCAGCAATCAGCCCCAGCATTTT. It is translated as CATSTLGGVLSNQPQHF.